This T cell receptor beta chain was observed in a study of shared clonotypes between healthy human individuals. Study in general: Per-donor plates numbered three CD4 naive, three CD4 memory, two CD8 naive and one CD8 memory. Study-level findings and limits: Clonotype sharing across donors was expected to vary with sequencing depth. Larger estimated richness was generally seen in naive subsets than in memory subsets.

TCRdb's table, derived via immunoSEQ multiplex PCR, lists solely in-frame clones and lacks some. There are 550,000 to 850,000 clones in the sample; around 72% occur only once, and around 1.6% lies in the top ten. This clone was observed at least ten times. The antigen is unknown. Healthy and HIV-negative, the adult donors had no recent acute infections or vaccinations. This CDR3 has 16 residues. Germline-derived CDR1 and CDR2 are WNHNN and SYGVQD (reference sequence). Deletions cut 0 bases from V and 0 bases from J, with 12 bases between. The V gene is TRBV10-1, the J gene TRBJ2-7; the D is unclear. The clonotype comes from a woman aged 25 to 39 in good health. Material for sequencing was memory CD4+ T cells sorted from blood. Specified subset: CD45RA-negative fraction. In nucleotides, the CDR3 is TGCGCCAGCAGTGAGTCGACGTGGTCCAGCTCCTACGAGCAGTACTTC. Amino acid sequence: CASSESTWSSSYEQYF.